The rows below give T cell receptor beta chains drawn from one sample of a study of memory CD4+ T cells and cytomegalovirus serostatus. TCRdb keeps only in-frame clones here, not all; method: immunoSEQ multiplex PCR. The sample shows about 40,000 clones, about three quarters of them seen only once. Material for sequencing was memory CD4+ T cells from blood. Receptors originate from an adult in good health and CMV-seronegative. CDR3s include the opening cysteine and the closing phenylalanine or tryptophan. The D gene is left open where the match is weak. Expanded clones get a size class; other rows say once, few or many, or leave the size out.

V	size	D	J	DNA	CDR3
TRBV28	-	TRBD1	TRBJ1-2	TGTGCCAGCAGGCGATCCGGGACAGGGACTAACTATGGCTACACCTTC	CASRRSGTGTNYGYTF
TRBV7-2	-	-	TRBJ2-3	TGTGCCAGCAGCCCTTTAGTAGCAGATACGCAGTATTTT	CASSPLVADTQYF
TRBV27	-	-	TRBJ1-3	TGTGCCAGCAGTTTATCGGGGCGAGTCGGTGGAAACACCATATATTTT	CASSLSGRVGGNTIYF
TRBV6-5	-	-	TRBJ2-7	TGTGCCAGCAGAACGACAGGATACGAGCAGTACTTC	CASRTTGYEQYF
TRBV5-1	-	TRBD1	TRBJ2-1	TGCGCCAGCAGCCAAGGGACAGGGCCTCACAATGAGCAGTTCTTC	CASSQGTGPHNEQFF
TRBV28	-	-	TRBJ1-4	TGTGCCAGCACGGGGGCTCAAAATGAAAAACTGTTTTTT	CASTGAQNEKLFF
TRBV30	-	-	TRBJ1-5	TGTGCCTGGAGTGGGGACGGCCTAGGGGGGCAGCCCCAGCATTTT	CAWSGDGLGGQPQHF
TRBV5-1	once	-	TRBJ1-1	TGCGCCAGCAGCTTGGCCGGGGACCACACTGAAGCTTTCTTT	CASSLAGDHTEAFF
TRBV5-6	-	-	TRBJ2-3	TGTGCCAGCAGCGCAACTCCCACAGATACGCAGTATTTT	CASSATPTDTQYF
TRBV6-4	-	TRBD2	TRBJ2-7	TGTGCCAGCAGCCCCGCTAGCGGGAGAGTCGTCTGCGAGCAGTACTTC	CASSPASGRVVCEQYF
TRBV10-3	-	-	TRBJ2-5	TGTGCCATCAGTGGAGGGGGGGCCCAAGAGACCCAGTACTTC	CAISGGGAQETQYF
TRBV28	-	TRBD2	TRBJ2-2	TGTGCCAGCAGTTTAGGGTGGGGCCGTGGCTCCGGGACTAGCGGTCTCGCGAACACCGGGGAGCTGTTTTTT	CASSLGWGRGSGTSGLANTGELFF
TRBV10-3	few	TRBD2	TRBJ2-1	TGTGCCTCCATGGCCGGGACTAGCGGGGGCTACAATGAGCAGTTCTTC	CASMAGTSGGYNEQFF
TRBV18	medium-sized	TRBD2	TRBJ2-7	TGTGCCAGCTCACCAACAGGACTAGCGGGTTACGAGCAGTACTTC	CASSPTGLAGYEQYF
TRBV5-1	-	TRBD1	TRBJ2-2	TGCGCCAGCAGCTGGGGGACAGGCCGCGGCACCGGGGAGCTGTTTTTT	CASSWGTGRGTGELFF
TRBV28	-	TRBD2	TRBJ2-1	TGTGCCAGCAGTAGACTAGCCCGCGGCAATGAGCAGTTCTTC	CASSRLARGNEQFF
TRBV10-3	-	-	TRBJ2-7	TGTGCCACCATGGCCAATGGGTACGAGCAGTACTTC	CATMANGYEQYF
TRBV7-2	-	TRBD2	TRBJ2-7	TGTGCCAGCAGCCAAGCGGGAGGGCAACGCGAGCAGTACTTC	CASSQAGGQREQYF
TRBV5-1	-	TRBD2	TRBJ2-7	TGCGCCAGCAGCATTACGGGAGCGGGAGCTTGGAACGAGCAGTACTTC	CASSITGAGAWNEQYF
TRBV7-6	-	-	TRBJ2-3	TGTGCCAGCAGCTTTTCCCCAGGAGCACCAGATACGCAGTATTTT	CASSFSPGAPDTQYF
TRBV28	-	-	TRBJ1-4	TGTGCCAGCAGTTTAAGGGGTGAAAAACTGTTTTTT	CASSLRGEKLFF
TRBV28	-	TRBD2	TRBJ2-2	TGTGCCAGCAGAGGGGGCGGGAGGGTGAAGGAGCTGTTTTTT	CASRGGGRVKELFF
TRBV19	-	-	TRBJ1-5	TGTGCCAGTCGCCCGCCGGGAGGGGCCTCAAATCAGCCCCAGCATTTT	CASRPPGGASNQPQHF
TRBV25-1	-	TRBD1	TRBJ1-4	TGTGCCAGCAGTGAGGGCGGGACAGGAGGTGAAAAACTGTTTTTT	CASSEGGTGGEKLFF
TRBV5-1	-	-	TRBJ2-7	TGCGCCAGCAGCTACGACAACTACGAGCAGTACTTC	CASSYDNYEQYF
TRBV9	-	TRBD2	TRBJ2-3	TGTGCCAGCAGCATAGGGACTAGGGAGGATACGCAGTATTTT	CASSIGTREDTQYF
TRBV18	few	TRBD1	TRBJ2-2	TGTGCCAGCTCACCACGGCCCGGGACAGGGGCGGGGGACACCGGGGAGCTGTTTTTT	CASSPRPGTGAGDTGELFF
TRBV27	-	-	TRBJ2-6	TGTGCCAGCAGGGTTATTGGAGCTAAACGCTCTGGGGCCAACGTCCTGACTTTC	CASRVIGAKRSGANVLTF
TRBV4-1	-	-	TRBJ2-2	TGCGCCAGCAGCCGGGGGAGACAGGCGAACACCGGGGAGCTGTTTTTT	CASSRGRQANTGELFF
TRBV5-6	-	TRBD2	TRBJ2-7	TGTGCCAGCAGCTCCCGCGGGACTAGCGGGGCCGTTTCCTACGAGCAGTACTTC	CASSSRGTSGAVSYEQYF
TRBV18	few	TRBD1	TRBJ2-2	TGTGCCAGCTCTCTAACAGGGGAAGCCGGGGAGCTGTTTTTT	CASSLTGEAGELFF
TRBV7-2	few	-	TRBJ2-5	TGTGCCAGCAGCTCAGCGACCGGCTTGGGGACCCAGTACTTC	CASSSATGLGTQYF
TRBV28	-	TRBD1	TRBJ2-3	TGTGCCAGCACCGACAGGGCAGATACGCAGTATTTT	CASTDRADTQYF
TRBV27	-	-	TRBJ2-5	TGTGCCAGCAGCTCGAGCGGAACAGGGACCCAGTACTTC	CASSSSGTGTQYF
TRBV18	-	-	TRBJ1-1	TGTGCCAGCTCACCAAATCTTCATGGGGAAACTGAAGCTTTCTTT	CASSPNLHGETEAFF
TRBV7-9	few	-	TRBJ2-1	TGTGCCAGCAGCTTATCCCAACTCGGGGCCTACAATGAGCAGTTCTTC	CASSLSQLGAYNEQFF
TRBV6-1	-	-	TRBJ2-5	TGTGCCAGCAGTATCCGCGGAGGGCAAGAGACCCAGTACTTC	CASSIRGGQETQYF
TRBV5-1	-	TRBD2	TRBJ2-7	TGCGCCAGCAGCTTGTGGGGGGTTAGCGGGAAGTACGAGCAGTACTTC	CASSLWGVSGKYEQYF
TRBV19	-	TRBD1	TRBJ2-1	TGTGCCAGTAGTATTTCAGATGGGACAGAGAATGAGCAGTTCTTC	CASSISDGTENEQFF
TRBV27	once	-	TRBJ2-4	TGTGCCAGCAGTACCCTAACAGGGCCCCTAGCCAAAAACATTCAGTACTTC	CASSTLTGPLAKNIQYF
TRBV4-3	few	-	TRBJ2-4	TGCGCCAGCAGCCAAGCTGAACACCCGCGTAGAGCCAAAAACATTCAGTACTTC	CASSQAEHPRRAKNIQYF